The clone carrying this T cell receptor beta chain was counted at least ten times. Its specificity is unknown. This specimen comes from a study of T-cell reconstitution after alpha-beta-depleted transplantation in children. Preparing the TCRbeta library involved the use of unique molecular identifiers. TCRdb itself ran the PCR reads through MiXCR, one entry per CDR3 protein. In the table there are 250,000 to 400,000 distinct CDR3 sequences, 23% of which are singletons. Study-wide findings and caveats: Reportedly, alpha-beta T cells present about two months post-transplant originated from several hundred expanded clones of graft origin. Certain patients had high TCRbeta diversity at day 60, and it came from recipient T cells and thymic progenitors that survived. After one year, T-cell counts and TCRbeta diversity mostly came from new T cells.

The sequence derives from a male patient younger than 18 who had a stem cell transplant for acute lymphoblastic leukemia, so the T cells may come from the graft donor. The input for sequencing was PBMCs, mostly from graft donor cells, taken 180 days after TCRalphabeta/CD19-depleted stem cell transplant.

For the CDR3, the DNA is TGTGCCAGCAGCACCGGATTCGGGGAGACCCAGTACTTC. Translating it yields CASSTGFGETQYF. The chain joins TRBV7-2 to TRBJ2-5; no definite D call. The CDR3 runs 13 residues. In germline, CDR1 is SGHTA, CDR2 FQGNSA. Trimming took off 5 bases at V and 5 bases at J, with 12 bases between the two ends.